This T cell receptor beta chain derives from a study of T-cell reconstitution after alpha-beta-depleted transplantation in children. Study outcomes and limitations: Several hundred rapidly expanded clones from non-depleted graft cells reportedly supplied alpha-beta T cells about two months post-transplant. One year post-transplant, T-cell counts and diversity were largely derived from T cells produced anew.

There are 14 residues in the CDR3. V trimming: 6 bases; J trimming: 3 bases; junction bases outside the gene matches: 5. In the case of this clonotype: The antigen is undetermined.

Molecular barcoding with unique molecular identifiers was used for the TCRbeta library. MiXCR, run by TCRdb on the PCR reads, gives a single entry per CDR3 protein. The sample has about a million distinct CDR3 sequences; about 29% are singletons. The TCR originated in a boy less than two years old who had a stem cell transplant for SCID, so the T cells may come from the graft donor. This sequence joins TRBV12-3 or TRBV12-4 and TRBJ2-7; 10 bases are shared with TRBD2. This sample comprised PBMCs, mostly from graft donor cells, obtained 360 days after TCRalphabeta/CD19-depleted stem cell transplant. The CDR3 here is CASSLGTSVYEQYF. The CDR3, as DNA: TGTGCCAGCAGCCTCGGGACTAGCGTCTACGAGCAGTACTTC.